This T cell receptor (beta chain) derives from a study of blood T cell repertoires in COVID-19. For the study at large: PBMCs, B-cell-depleted T cells, or T cells were the source of the cDNA or gDNA that made up the material.

This CDR3 spans 15 amino acids. Trimming stripped 0 bases from V and 4 bases from J, with 13 bases between. Germline lookup yields CDR1 MGHRA and CDR2 YSYEKL. Cohort assignment relied on participant-reported clinical history. Generated by immunoSEQ multiplex PCR, the TCRdb table keeps only in-frame clones and is missing some. The profile shows 250,000 to 300,000 clones, 88% of them singletons. The sample taken for sequencing was PBMCs or T cells enriched from blood (not recorded which). The clonotype originates from an older woman in a cohort exposed to, infected with or recovered from COVID-19 (not recorded which). The chain links TRBV4-1 to TRBJ2-7; D ambiguous. CDR3 nucleotide sequence: TGCGCCAGCAGCCAAGATGAGGCTCGCTATTACGAGCAGTACTTC. It specifies CASSQDEARYYEQYF.